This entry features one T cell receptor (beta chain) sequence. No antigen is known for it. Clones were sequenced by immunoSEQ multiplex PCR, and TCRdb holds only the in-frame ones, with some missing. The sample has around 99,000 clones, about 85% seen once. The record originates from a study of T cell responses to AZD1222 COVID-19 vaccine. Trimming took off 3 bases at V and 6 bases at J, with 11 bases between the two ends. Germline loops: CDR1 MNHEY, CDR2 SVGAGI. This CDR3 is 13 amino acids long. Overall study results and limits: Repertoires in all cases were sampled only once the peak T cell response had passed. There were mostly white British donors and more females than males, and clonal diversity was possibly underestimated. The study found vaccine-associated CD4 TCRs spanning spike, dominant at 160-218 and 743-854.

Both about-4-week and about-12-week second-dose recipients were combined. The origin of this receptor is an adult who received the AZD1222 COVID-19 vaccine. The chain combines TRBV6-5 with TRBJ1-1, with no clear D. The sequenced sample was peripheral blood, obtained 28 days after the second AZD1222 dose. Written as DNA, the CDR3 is TGTGCCAGCAGTTATCGGAACGGCCCTGAAGCTTTCTTT. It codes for CASSYRNGPEAFF.